A single sample is the source of the 3 T cell receptor beta chains below, sequenced in a study of OX40 agonist ivuxolimab in advanced cancers. The protocol was immunoSEQ multiplex PCR, while the TCRdb copy is restricted to in-frame clones and leaves out a portion. Of fewer than 80,000 clones listed, about 77% are singletons. This sample comprised CD4+ or CD8+ T cells sorted from blood, obtained in a trial of the OX40 agonist ivuxolimab. The receptors come from an adult with an advanced solid tumor such as melanoma, head and neck, liver or kidney cancer.

J is TRBJ1-1 and V is TRBV7-2; D is perhaps TRBD1 (6 bases). Trimming removed 5 bases from V and 1 base from J, with 11 bases in between. The CDR3 totals 14 residues. CDR1 is SGHTA and CDR2 is FQGNSA in the germline V gene. The CDR3 protein is CASSPQGANTEAFF. The CDR3 region has the DNA TGTGCCAGCAGCCCACAGGGTGCGAACACTGAAGCTTTCTTT.

This clone has just a few counts. The chain recombines TRBV10-3 with TRBJ2-3; D is unclear. Germline V gene lookup returns CDR1 ENHRY and CDR2 SYGVKD. Trimming pared 0 bases from V and 8 bases from J, leaving 12 bases between. This CDR3 is 14 amino acids long. The CDR3 DNA is TGTGCCATCAGTGAGTCCGGTGGTCTGGGTACGCAGTATTTT. This encodes CAISESGGLGTQYF.

This chain links TRBV6-1 with TRBJ2-3; D not resolved. V was shortened by 7 bases and J by 2 bases, with 10 bases between the two germline ends. Germline CDR1 reads MNHNS; CDR2 reads SASEGT. The CDR3 contains 13 residues. CDR3 loop: CASIFQVTDTQYF. The CDR3 bases are TGTGCCAGCATATTTCAGGTCACAGATACGCAGTATTTT.